This T cell receptor beta chain is from a study of shared clonotypes between healthy human individuals. Study overall: Serving as donors were a couple of women and three men, whose ages spanned 18 to 49.

This table comes from immunoSEQ multiplex PCR, and its TCRdb copy is limited to in-frame clones, with some not included. The sample includes around 720,000 clones, 73% of them seen just once. V was pared by 1 base and J by 0 bases, with 3 bases between. CDR1 is SGHVS and CDR2 is FQNEAQ in the germline V gene. This CDR3 is built from 14 residues. The specimen sequenced was memory CD4+ T cells sorted from blood. Subset meaning: CD45RA-negative fraction. The rearrangement joins TRBV7-8 to TRBJ2-2; D is ambiguous. This clonotype was sampled from a woman aged 25 to 39 in good health. CDR3 region: CASSLGANTGELFF. The CDR3 DNA reads TGTGCCAGCAGCTTAGGTGCGAACACCGGGGAGCTGTTTTTT.